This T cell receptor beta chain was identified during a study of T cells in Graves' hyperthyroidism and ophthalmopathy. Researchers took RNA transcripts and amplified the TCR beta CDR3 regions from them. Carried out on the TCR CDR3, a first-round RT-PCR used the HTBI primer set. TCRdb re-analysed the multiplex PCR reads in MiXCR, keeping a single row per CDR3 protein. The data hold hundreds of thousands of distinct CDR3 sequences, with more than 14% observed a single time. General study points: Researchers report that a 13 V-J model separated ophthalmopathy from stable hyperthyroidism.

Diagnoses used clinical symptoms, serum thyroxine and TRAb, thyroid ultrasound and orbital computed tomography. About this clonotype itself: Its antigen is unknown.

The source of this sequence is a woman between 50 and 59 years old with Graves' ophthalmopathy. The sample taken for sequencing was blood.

The CDR3 DNA reads TGTGCCAGCAGCGCCGAATCGGAACTAGCGGGAACTGTAAATGAGCAGTTCTTC. Its translation: CASSAESELAGTVNEQFF. The chain is built from TRBV11-3 and TRBJ2-1; 10 bases are shared with TRBD2. There are 18 residues in the CDR3. Germline V gives CDR1 SGHNT, CDR2 YENEEA. With 5 bases clipped from V and 7 bases from J, the junction kept 17 bases outside the gene matches.